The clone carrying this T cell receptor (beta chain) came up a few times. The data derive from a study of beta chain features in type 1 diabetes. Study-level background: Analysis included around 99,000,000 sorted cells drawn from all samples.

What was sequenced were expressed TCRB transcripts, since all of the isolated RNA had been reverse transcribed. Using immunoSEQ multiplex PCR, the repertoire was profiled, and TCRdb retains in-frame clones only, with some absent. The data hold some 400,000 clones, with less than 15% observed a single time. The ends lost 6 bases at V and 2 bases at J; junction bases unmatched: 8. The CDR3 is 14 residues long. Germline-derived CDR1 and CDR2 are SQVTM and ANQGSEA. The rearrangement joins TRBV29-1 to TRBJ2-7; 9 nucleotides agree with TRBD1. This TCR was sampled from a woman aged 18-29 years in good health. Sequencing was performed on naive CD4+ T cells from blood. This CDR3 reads CSVRGRQGAYEQYF. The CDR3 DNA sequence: TGCAGCGTGAGGGGGAGACAGGGGGCCTACGAGCAGTACTTC.